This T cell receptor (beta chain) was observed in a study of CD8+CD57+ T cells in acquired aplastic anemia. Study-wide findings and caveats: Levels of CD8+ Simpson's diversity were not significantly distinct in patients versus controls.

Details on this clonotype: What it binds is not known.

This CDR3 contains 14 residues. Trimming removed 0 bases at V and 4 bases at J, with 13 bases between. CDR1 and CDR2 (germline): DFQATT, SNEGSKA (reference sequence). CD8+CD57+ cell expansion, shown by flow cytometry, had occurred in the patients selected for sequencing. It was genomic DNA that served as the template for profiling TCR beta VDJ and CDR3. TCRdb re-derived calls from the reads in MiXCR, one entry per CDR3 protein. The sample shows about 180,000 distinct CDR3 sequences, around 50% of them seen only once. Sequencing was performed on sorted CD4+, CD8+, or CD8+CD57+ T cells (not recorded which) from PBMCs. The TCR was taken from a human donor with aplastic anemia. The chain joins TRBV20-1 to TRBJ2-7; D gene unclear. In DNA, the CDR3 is TGCAGTGCTAGAGATCATCGGATCTTTTACGAGCAGTACTTC. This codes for CSARDHRIFYEQYF.